This entry lists 11 T cell receptor beta chains sequenced from one sample in a study of cytomegalovirus exposure and HLA in healthy donors. 13 Jbeta primers and 60 Vbeta primers were used for the PCR. This table comes from immunoSEQ multiplex PCR, and its TCRdb copy is limited to in-frame clones, with some not included. The table has tens of thousands of clones, approximately 74% seen once; the top ten hold 20% to 25%. The sequencing input was PBMCs. The receptors originated from a woman aged 25 to 45 in good health and CMV-seropositive.

The CDR3 DNA reads as TGCGCCAGCAGTGAGGGCAGGTCCTACGAGCAGTACTTC. Its translation: CASSEGRSYEQYF. The chain uses TRBV10-2 and TRBJ2-7; D uncertain. Germline V CDR1 and CDR2: WSHSY, SAAADI. The CDR3 loop spans 13 amino acids. Trimming took 2 bases from V and 1 from J, leaving 6 bases between them.

The genes are TRBV29-1 and TRBJ2-1, with 10 bases fitting TRBD2. Germline V gives CDR1 SQVTM, CDR2 ANQGSEA. There are 13 residues in the CDR3. V trimming: 7 bases; J trimming: 7 bases; junction bases outside the gene matches: 7. DNA of the CDR3: TGCAGCGGTCAGATAGCGGGAGGAAATGAGCAGTTCTTC. The encoded protein is CSGQIAGGNEQFF.

The J gene is TRBJ1-2, the V gene TRBV5-1; 10 bases agree with TRBD1. This CDR3 has 16 residues. With 4 bases clipped from V and 3 bases from J, the junction kept 9 bases outside the gene matches. Looked up from germline, CDR1 is SGHRS and CDR2 is YFSETQ. The CDR3 loop is CASSLGGGQGDYGYTF. The CDR3 bases are TGCGCCAGCAGCCTGGGCGGCGGACAGGGGGACTATGGCTACACCTTC.

The chain employs TRBV28 and TRBJ1-3, with 10 nucleotides matching TRBD1. Per the germline V gene, CDR1 is MDHEN and CDR2 is SYDVKM. This CDR3 contains 15 residues. J was trimmed by 8 bases and V by 2 bases; bases with no gene match: 6. CDR3 sequence: CASSLRTGGTDTIYF. CDR3 nucleotide sequence: TGTGCCAGCAGTTTAAGGACAGGGGGGACAGACACCATATATTTT.

V usage is TRBV7-9 and J usage is TRBJ2-1, with 7 positions matching TRBD2. Germline-derived CDR1 and CDR2 are SEHNR and FQNEAQ (reference sequence). V shed 1 base, J shed 6 bases, and the junction held 3 bases outside the gene matches. The CDR3 covers 14 residues. The CDR3 DNA reads as TGTGCCAGCAGCTTAGTAGGCGGGGGCAATGAGCAGTTCTTC. Translating it yields CASSLVGGGNEQFF.

The chain combines TRBV5-1 with TRBJ1-1; D gene ambiguous. Trimming stripped 2 bases from V and 1 base from J, with 9 bases between. Germline values: CDR1 SGHRS, CDR2 YFSETQ. CDR3 length equals 14 residues. CDR3: CASSFETGNTEAFF. CDR3 nucleotide sequence: TGCGCCAGCAGCTTTGAGACGGGGAACACTGAAGCTTTCTTT.

V is TRBV28 and J is TRBJ1-2; D call uncertain. Trimming stripped 5 bases from V and 6 bases from J, with 7 bases between. The CDR3 spans 11 residues. Germline V gene sequence: CDR1 MDHEN, CDR2 SYDVKM. This chain's CDR3 is CASSLADGYTF. In DNA form, the CDR3 reads TGTGCCAGCAGTCTGGCGGATGGCTACACCTTC.

The J gene is TRBJ2-3, the V gene TRBV5-1, with 9 bases identical to TRBD2. CDR1 is SGHRS and CDR2 is YFSETQ in the germline V gene. The V and J ends lost 0 bases and 5 bases, in that order; junction bases with no gene match: 4. CDR3 length: 15 residues. DNA of the CDR3: TGCGCCAGCAGCTTGGCTGGCGGGAGGGGAGATACGCAGTATTTT. This sequence encodes CASSLAGGRGDTQYF.

The genes are TRBV5-6 and TRBJ2-1; TRBD2 is a possible D gene (5 bases). Germline assignment: CDR1 SGHDT and CDR2 YYEEEE. Trimming pared 4 bases from V and 0 bases from J, leaving 5 bases between. The CDR3 has 13 residues. The CDR3: CASSGSSYNEQFF. As DNA, the CDR3 is TGTGCCAGCAGCGGGAGCTCCTACAATGAGCAGTTCTTC.

The gene calls are TRBV28 and TRBJ1-1; D uncertain. The V end lost 7 bases, the J end lost 11 bases, and 14 bases lay between the germline ends. Germline loops: CDR1 MDHEN, CDR2 SYDVKM. This CDR3 is built from 11 residues. The CDR3 spells CASNREFSAFF. CDR3 nucleotides: TGTGCCAGCAACCGGGAGTTCTCGGCTTTCTTT.

The chain joins TRBV5-1 to TRBJ2-2; D is uncertain. Trimming took 2 bases from V and 4 from J, leaving 9 bases between them. Germline V gene sequence: CDR1 SGHRS, CDR2 YFSETQ. The length of the CDR3 is 14 residues. The CDR3 coding sequence is TGCGCCAGCAGCTTAACAGATTTCACCGGGGAGCTGTTTTTT. Residues: CASSLTDFTGELFF.